The clone carrying this TCR beta chain appeared a few times. Its target is unknown. One entry per CDR3 protein results from TCRdb running MiXCR on the RT-PCR reads. The repertoire holds about 610,000 distinct CDR3 sequences, with 11% to 15% as singletons. Trimming took 9 bases from V and 1 from J, leaving 11 bases between them. The CDR3 extends over 13 amino acids. Looked up from germline, CDR1 is LNHDA and CDR2 is SQIVND (reference sequence). This sample is drawn from a study of response to subunit inactivated influenza vaccine. Study-wide results and caveats: After each seasonal influenza vaccination, few new T cells are recruited, the authors suggested.

The V and J genes are TRBV19 and TRBJ2-3; D perhaps matches TRBD1 (6 bases). The source is a man in his fifties or sixties who received an inactivated influenza vaccine. Material: PBMCs from blood, obtained roughly 12 days after vaccination. CDR3 bases: TGTGCCAGCAATAAGGGGGGCACAGATACGCAGTATTTT. Its translation: CASNKGGTDTQYF. Full variable domain (rest looked up from reference TRBV19 and TRBJ2-3): DGGITQSPKYLFRKEGQNVTLSCEQNLNHDAMYWYRQDPGQGLRLIYYSQIVNDFQKGDIAEGYSVSREKKESFPLTVTSAQKNPTAFYLCASNKGGTDTQYFGPGTRLTVL.